This T cell receptor (beta chain) comes out of a study of T cells in Graves' hyperthyroidism and ophthalmopathy. Overall study context: Prior to any treatment, at the point of initial diagnosis, peripheral blood was collected. Regarding the study as a whole: The authors' 13 V-J model separated ophthalmopathy from stable hyperthyroidism. Ophthalmopathy was model-predicted a median roughly 6.5 months pre-onset.

The patients, who ranged from 18 to 65 in age, presented with newly diagnosed hyperthyroidism lasting under 2 months. The CDR3 regions of TCR beta were amplified from RNA transcripts. During a first-round RT-PCR of the TCR CDR3, the HTBI primer set was used. TCRdb recomputed calls from the multiplex PCR reads with MiXCR, one row per CDR3 protein. Among hundreds of thousands of distinct CDR3 sequences listed, around 38% were seen once. Germline lookup yields CDR1 SQVTM and CDR2 ANQGSEA. Trimming took off 5 bases at V and 4 bases at J, with 10 bases between the two ends. CDR3 size: 12 residues. As for this clonotype: The antigen remains unidentified.

The source of this sequence is a man between 18 and 29 years old with Graves' hyperthyroidism. The sample was blood. The chain carries TRBV29-1 and TRBJ2-3; D remains unclear. CDR3 DNA sequence: TGCAGCGTTCCCCATGGGCCAGATACGCAGTATTTT. Amino acid sequence: CSVPHGPDTQYF.